This TCR beta chain was recovered during a study of blood T cell repertoires in COVID-19. Study as a whole: The origin of the acute and convalescent COVID-19 samples was the United States, Italy and Spain.

The CDR3 is made up of 15 amino acids. With 4 bases removed from V and 0 bases from J, the gap between germline ends came to 7 bases. Germline CDR1 and CDR2: WSHSY and SAAADI. Individuals drawn from approximately 26 US areas were about 18 to 90 years old. Recovered status applied to Cohort 3 donors who had two consecutive negative PCRs. It also applied to those with clearance or with symptom resolution. As originally analysed: Counts of nucleated cells, estimated from reference gene primer amplification, were obtained. Sequenced by immunoSEQ multiplex PCR; TCRdb stores in-frame clones only, minus some. V and J calls plus clone size are reproduced from that table; the DNA served to infer D and trimming. The repertoire holds about 330,000 clones, with 70% to 90% as singletons.

Input material: PBMCs or T cells enriched from blood (not recorded which). The chain joins TRBV10-2 to TRBJ2-6; maybe TRBD2 (6 bases). The source of this sequence is a woman aged 25-40 years who had recovered from COVID-19. CDR3 in amino acids: CASSGRGSGANVLTF. The CDR3 DNA reads as TGCGCCAGCAGTGGGAGGGGCTCTGGGGCCAACGTCCTGACTTTC.